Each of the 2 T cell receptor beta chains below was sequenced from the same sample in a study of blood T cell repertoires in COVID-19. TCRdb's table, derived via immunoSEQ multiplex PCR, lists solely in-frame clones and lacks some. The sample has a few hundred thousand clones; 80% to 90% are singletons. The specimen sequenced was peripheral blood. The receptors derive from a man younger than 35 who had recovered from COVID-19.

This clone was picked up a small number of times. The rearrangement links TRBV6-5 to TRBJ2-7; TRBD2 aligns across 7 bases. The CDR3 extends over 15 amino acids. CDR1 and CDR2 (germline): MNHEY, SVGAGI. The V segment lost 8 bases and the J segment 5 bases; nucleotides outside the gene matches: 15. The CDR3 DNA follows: TGTGCCAGCGGGAGGGAGGCGGCCGGTTGGGACGAGCAGTACTTC. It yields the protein CASGREAAGWDEQYF.

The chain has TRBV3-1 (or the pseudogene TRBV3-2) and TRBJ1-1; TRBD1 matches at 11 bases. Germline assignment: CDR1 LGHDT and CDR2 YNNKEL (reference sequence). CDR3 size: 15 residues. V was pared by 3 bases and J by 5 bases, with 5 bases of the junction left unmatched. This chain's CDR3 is CASSHTGTGGTEAFF. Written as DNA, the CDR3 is TGTGCCAGCAGCCATACCGGGACAGGGGGGACTGAAGCTTTCTTT.